This T cell receptor beta chain was recorded in a study of T cell responses to AZD1222 COVID-19 vaccine. Study-wide results and caveats: Clonal diversity was possibly underestimated, and the donors were mostly white British, with more females. CD4 TCRs linked to vaccination spanned spike, dominating at 160-218 and 743-854.

Clones were read by immunoSEQ multiplex PCR, and TCRdb kept only the in-frame ones, dropping some. The sample's table shows around 150,000 clones. A word on this clone: What it binds is unknown.

CDR1 and CDR2 (germline): WSHSY, SAAADI. There are 15 residues in the CDR3. V was shortened by 3 bases and J by 2 bases, with 11 bases between the two germline ends. This receptor was obtained from an adult in good health. The gene calls are TRBV10-2 and TRBJ2-1; no reliable D call. The sequenced sample was peripheral blood. In nucleotides, the CDR3 is TGCGCCAGCAGTGACCCCAGTCGCCCCTACAATGAGCAGTTCTTC. It encodes CASSDPSRPYNEQFF.